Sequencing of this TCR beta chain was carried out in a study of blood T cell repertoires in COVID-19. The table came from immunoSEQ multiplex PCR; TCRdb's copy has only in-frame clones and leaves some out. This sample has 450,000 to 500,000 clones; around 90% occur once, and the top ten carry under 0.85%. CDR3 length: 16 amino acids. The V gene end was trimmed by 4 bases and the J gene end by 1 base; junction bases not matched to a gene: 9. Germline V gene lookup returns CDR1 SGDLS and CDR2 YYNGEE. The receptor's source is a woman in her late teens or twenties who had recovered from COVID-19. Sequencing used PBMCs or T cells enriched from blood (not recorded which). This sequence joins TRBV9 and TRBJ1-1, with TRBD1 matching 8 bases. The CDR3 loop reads CASSTEGQDRNTEAFF. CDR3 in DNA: TGTGCCAGCAGCACTGAGGGACAGGACAGGAACACTGAAGCTTTCTTT.